This T cell receptor beta chain was sequenced in a study of T-cell memory formation after mild COVID-19. The length of the CDR3 is 13 residues. Trimming took off 2 bases at V and 6 bases at J, with 9 bases between the two ends. Germline V lookup: CDR1 MNHEY, CDR2 SVGAGI. TCRdb re-derived calls from the 5' RACE reads in MiXCR, one entry per CDR3 protein. Of a few hundred thousand distinct CDR3 sequences in the sample, 14% were seen once. The receptor was derived from a man aged 18 to 29 who had mild COVID-19 (a few samples of this study predate the infection). Cell type and time point are not known. The genes are TRBV6-5 and TRBJ2-3; unclear D gene. The sample consisted of PBMCs or a T cell subset sorted from them (not recorded which). For the CDR3, the DNA is TGTGCCAGCAGTTACCGGGCTAGGGATACGCAGTATTTT. Translating gives CASSYRARDTQYF.